This T cell receptor (beta chain) was sequenced in a study of cytotoxic CD8 clonotypes in ibrutinib-treated CLL. CDR3 size: 16 residues. The germline CDR1 and CDR2 sequences are SGHNT and YYREEE (reference sequence). The J segment lost 0 bases and the V segment lost 4 bases, leaving 5 bases of the junction unmatched. Libraries were prepared by immunoSEQ multiplex PCR; TCRdb keeps only in-frame clonotypes and omits some of them. Among 65,000 to 85,000 clones listed, 75% to 95% were seen once. This clone came up once. This sequence originates from a human donor with chronic lymphocytic leukemia. This rearrangement joins TRBV5-4 to TRBJ2-1; TRBD1 matches at 9 bases. This sample comprised PBMCs, obtained after 12 months of ibrutinib treatment. The CDR3 reads CASSRTGASSYNEQFF. CDR3 bases: TGTGCCAGCAGCCGGACAGGGGCGAGCTCCTACAATGAGCAGTTCTTC.